This T cell receptor (beta chain) was retrieved from a study of T cells expressing NK-cell markers. Overall study findings and caveats: Six donors had dominant NKG2C+ clonotypes that comprised about 1.0-7.5% of their CD8+ T cells.

Germline loops: CDR1 SQVTM, CDR2 ANQGSEA. The CDR3 runs 14 residues. A word on this clonotype: Its antigen is not known.

TCRdb reanalyzed the 5' RACE reads, giving one entry per CDR3 protein sequence and no DNA. The data show around 380,000 distinct CDR3 sequences, and the top ten clones hold roughly a tenth. Sequenced input: blood T cells: a sorted CD56 or NKG2C T cell subset, CD4+ or CD8+ T cells, or bulk PBMC T cells (not recorded which). This TCR was sampled from a woman between 45 and 60 years old in good health. The chain recombines TRBV29-1 with TRBJ2-7; TCRdb lists TRBD1, though no DNA is available to test this call. CDR3 sequence reads: CSVGRGAAAYEQYF.